The T cell receptor (beta chain) described here comes from a study of identical twins (dated by TCRdb to 2016 to 2018). Regarding the research as a whole: To test whether fetal clonotypes persist, the study used deep sequencing on TCR alpha and beta repertoires from monozygotic twins, unrelated adults of various ages, and cord blood. To rule out contamination, replicate twin experiments were performed at different times with different library preparation protocols. General study outcomes and caveats: Invariant T cells such as MAIT and iNKT could partly confound zero-insertion analyses, though diverse VJ usage argued against this for most clonotypes. In monozygotic twins, recombination models systematically underestimated out-of-frame TCR alpha sharing, but the models matched the sharing seen between unrelated individuals. Abundant cord blood beta clonotypes had fewer insertions, young adult naive repertoires showed a similar but weaker trend, and memory repertoires showed no such trend. Excess twin sharing in beta out-of-frame sequences was weaker because fewer shared sequences lowered the signal-to-noise ratio. Because the same donors could not be followed over many years, conclusions were based on cross-sectional statistical analysis. Compared with coincidental sharing between unrelated individuals, an excess of low generation-probability sequences was observed among out-of-frame TCR alpha sequences shared between twins.

The library was obtained by 5' RACE. Reads for this sample came from an Illumina HiSeq 2000. Template switching added a universal primer binding site, and the final cDNA carried a unique molecular identifier that allowed TCR cDNA molecules to be counted accurately. Specific primers in the conserved constant-segment region were used to synthesize first-strand cDNA for TCR alpha and beta chains. Each cDNA library was double barcoded, with a SMART-Mk sample barcode plus Illumina barcodes, to control for contamination. TruSeq adapter sequences, together with Illumina sample barcodes, were added in two successive PCR steps. The TCR alpha and beta cDNA libraries were sequenced on the Illumina HiSeq platform using custom primers. The paper's processing steps were these. MiGEC processed the raw reads to extract unique molecular identifiers, while MiXCR was used to determine the CDR3 positions. Recombination models were inferred per individual with the repgenHMM and IGoR tools using an EM algorithm. Shared clonotype analysis was performed with the tcR package in R, normalizing sharing by the product of cloneset sizes. Out-of-frame nonproductive sequences were analyzed to study raw recombination free of thymic and clonal selection effects. Clones were called with MiXCR by TCRdb after fastp trimmed the public reads at Q25, and only in-frame beta chains were retained. Entries are consolidated by CDR3 protein sequence, retaining the most common genes and DNA. The V and J calls follow TCRdb's processing rather than the paper's. For this sample there are around 490,000 distinct CDR3 sequences; roughly an eighth appear just once. The top ten hold about 0.97% of the sample.

The germline V gene yields SNHLY for CDR1 and FYNNEI for CDR2. Trimming takes 6 bases off V and 5 bases off J; junction bases not matched to a gene: 2. Taken from cysteine to phenylalanine, the CDR3 has 13 residues. CDR3 DNA only is kept here, 39 bases in frame from base 1. This clonotype was seen only a few times. The target of this receptor is not known. Per-base quality was not reported, and no clone a single base away is much larger than it. Every donor in the study was a healthy Caucasian. The twin cohort consisted of three pairs of female monozygotic twins, all aged about 18 to 29 years. Positive isolation kits from Invitrogen were used to isolate the CD4+ and CD8+ T cell populations. A further study also used this sample, focusing on yellow fever vaccine responses in identical twins. As the second publication notes: The T cell response to vaccination in identical twins was reported by the authors to appear partly convergent and partly personalized. Focusing on identical twins, the study followed the T cell clones that responded to the vaccine, and did so with precision.

The chain was built from TRBV2 and TRBJ2-3; 10 junctional bases match TRBD1. Material: CD4+ T cells sorted from blood. This TCR was sampled from a woman younger than 30 in good health. The sequenced DNA is TGTGCCAGCAGGAGGGACAGGGGAGATACGCAGTATTTT. Translated, it reads CASRRDRGDTQYF.